This T cell receptor beta chain stems from a study of cytomegalovirus exposure and HLA in healthy donors (dated by TCRdb to about 2017). The study in broad terms: According to an earlier analysis of several hundred of the donors, some 170 million T cells yielded 90 million to 130 million unique TCR beta sequences and 276 Gb of sequence data. The number of typed donors differed by locus: 629-630 for A, B, C, DRB1 and DQB1; roughly 510 for DQA1; roughly 600 for DPA1; and 450 to 480 for DPB1. The study was designed to test whether signatures of past pathogen exposure could be identified by cataloging public T cell receptors. Donor age, sex, ethnicity and CMV serostatus were compiled alongside the repertoire data. High-throughput TCR immunosequencing, statistical association of individual TCRs with disease status, and machine learning were combined to predict cytomegalovirus infection status. Every repertoire in the discovery cohort had been generated on one and the same sequencing platform. A later analysis re-examined previously published TCR beta repertoires from around 670 donors and added high-resolution HLA genotyping to investigate patterns of TCR occurrence. The study used immunosequencing to profile the T cell repertoires of approximately 640 subjects and linked those repertoires to cytomegalovirus serostatus. Roughly 300 gigabases of sequencing data and tens of millions of unique TCR sequences were included in an early release covering about 620 HLA-typed donors. Among some 400 genotyped donors of the cohort, an average of around 240,000 unique TCR beta nucleotide sequences were sequenced per donor, roughly 18% of them non-productive. Both class I and class II loci were covered by HLA typing, at four-digit resolution. Because of strong linkage in the cohort, a few DR-DQ haplotypes were treated as single units for association and clustering. A separate validation cohort of roughly 130 different subjects was used in addition to the approximately 670-subject first cohort. A later genetic analysis used genome-wide SNP genotypes for about three fifths of the 666 donors, treating that subset as a discovery cohort. In an earlier analysis of several hundred of the donors, high-throughput TCR beta sequencing was used to judge whether each TCR beta V gene segment behaved as functional or pseudogenic. Of the 300 to 500 genotyped donors, roughly 80% were placed in the genetic ancestry cluster associated with self-reported Caucasian donors. Rather than using new phenotypic data, the later analysis identified candidate immune exposures from TCR beta sequences and from how often those sequences occurred across donors.

Library preparation used the immunoSEQ multiplex PCR assay. A mixture of 60 forward primers for TCR Vbeta segments and 13 reverse primers for TCR Jbeta segments was used in the multiplex PCR. The CDR3 region of rearranged TCR beta genes was amplified from genomic DNA with a multiplex PCR assay. Amplified TCR beta libraries were sequenced as 87-base-pair reads on the Illumina HiSeq System. The authors' analysis ran thus. In a later analysis, tens of millions of unique TCR beta chains were counted across the roughly 610 repertoires, and roughly 11 million of these chains were shared by at least two donors. A nearest-neighbor algorithm error-corrected the raw reads and collapsed the reads into unique sequences, merging closely related sequences to remove PCR and sequencing errors. To assign V, D and J gene segments, CDR3 sequences were aligned to IMGT reference sequences. For a sequence to be retained, a match of at least six nucleotides was required to both a V gene segment and a J gene segment. A rearrangement was called productive if the CDR3 had no stop codons and remained in frame with V and J, and every other rearrangement was called non-productive. CDR3 was defined according to IMGT convention as the region running from the second conserved V-encoded cysteine to the conserved J-encoded phenylalanine. The earlier analysis of a few hundred of the donors excluded any sequence lacking an unambiguous match to a single V gene segment. An earlier analysis of a few hundred of the donors classified V segments as functional when productive rearrangements were above 56.7% and as segregating when the standard deviation between donors was above 5%. A statistical classification framework was built for diagnosing cytomegalovirus status from the catalog of TCR beta chain sequences. In a later analysis, TCR nucleotide sequences were compared against IMGT/GENE-DB human TR gene sequences so that V and J genes could be assigned. In a later analysis, CDR3 sequences and most-parsimonious VDJ recombination scenarios were assigned using the TCRdist pipeline. A later analysis defined each TCR beta chain by its CDR3 amino acid sequence plus V-gene family, and excluded reads lacking a unique V-gene family. To address suspected cross-contamination and a sequencing artifact, a later analysis removed around 600 highly shared, low-generation-probability nucleotide sequences. In a later analysis, a clonal expansion index for each public chain was calculated from normalized within-repertoire ranks of inferred template counts. In a later analysis, generation probabilities were computed using a VDJ recombination model fitted to out-of-frame rearrangements, and the results were checked against IGoR. A later analysis scored TCR-TCR, TCR-HLA and TCR-CMV co-occurrence with hypergeometric tests, applying a repertoire-size bias correction to TCR pairs. False discovery rates were estimated in a later analysis by permuting HLA or CMV assignments 20 times. In a later analysis, co-occurring TCRs were grouped using DBSCAN, with TCRdist sequence similarity added in when clustering inside HLA-allele-positive subsets. Co-occurrence clustering excluded repertoires with fewer than 30,000 or more than 120,000 public chains, plus five with anomalous nucleotide sharing. This is the immuneACCESS table as TCRdb keeps it, with only in-frame sequences that have V and J called. A part of the clones is gone; compared with another copy, unresolved V genes explain less than half, and the rest is unexplained. V and J calls and clone size come straight from that table; D and trimming were deduced from the DNA. The sample table shows fewer than 40,000 clones, and approximately 67% are seen once. The top ten clonotypes cover about 9.5% of the sample.

Study-wide findings and limitations: Correlated functional status among segregating V segments might reflect linkage disequilibrium, but an unknown experimental factor could not be ruled out. An earlier analysis of approximately 600 of the donors showed that most TCR beta V segments appeared in productive rearrangements either about 87% or about 30% of the time, which broadly matched IMGT annotations. A group of highly shared sequence variants was considered likely to be a technical artifact of the sequencing pipeline. Most CMV-associated TCR beta chains appeared to be HLA-restricted in a later analysis, and the HLA associations seemed to be driven largely by CMV exposure. According to the authors, the approach could potentially be generalized to other disease states and immunological phenotypes. In both the original and validation cohorts, the classifier was reported to diagnose cytomegalovirus status with high specificity and sensitivity. Because HLA typing was unavailable for some donors at each locus, only the typed subset was used in association tests. Because counts were too low, roughly 17 rarely observed V segments, including chromosome 9 orphons, were left out of the earlier analysis of a few hundred of the donors. A further reported finding was that TCR beta sequences accurately predicted the HLA-A and HLA-B alleles for most subjects in the first cohort. The only immune exposure information available for the cohort was CMV serostatus. In a later analysis, the rate of TCR association differed among HLA loci, with DRB1 alleles having the most associated TCRs and HLA-C alleles having the fewest. Sequencing depth was assumed to be roughly uniform across donors in the presence/absence analyses, though that assumption may not hold. Most TCR sequences were seen in very few donors, while some public TCRs were found in many individuals. In this cohort, only TCR beta chains were sequenced, and detectable features were limited by the absence of alpha or paired-chain data. Because the 87-base-pair reads could not distinguish some IMGT-functional V segments, including TRBV6-2 and TRBV6-3, those segments were excluded. At a false discovery rate of 0.05, a later analysis linked some 18,000 TCR beta sequences to specific HLA alleles. A few of the identified cytomegalovirus-associated TCR beta chains were confirmed in vitro to be specific for cytomegalovirus antigens. According to a later analysis, parvovirus B19, influenza, CMV and Epstein-Barr virus appeared linked to several top co-occurrence clusters. Strong co-occurrence of HLA alleles, especially DR and DQ, made assigning TCR associations to individual alleles difficult. An association between a missense DCLRE1C variant and V-gene and J-gene trimming of TCR beta chains was found in a later genetic analysis and replicated in an independent cohort. A total of fewer than 200 TCR beta chains were listed by the study as associated with cytomegalovirus. In a later analysis, HLA-associated TCR beta chains were found to be more clonally expanded and to have lower generation probabilities than equally common non-associated chains. A later genetic analysis reported fewer N-insertions in productive TCRs among donors in an Asian-associated ancestry cluster than the roughly 700-donor mean.

The cohort was made up of roughly 670 healthy bone marrow donors. All cohort members were sampled while nominally healthy, although unrecorded immune exposures were likely present. The donor tested CMV seropositive, placing the donor among the roughly 270 seropositive members of the cohort. Each donor provided a peripheral blood sample, and peripheral blood mononuclear cells were used for TCR beta sequencing. Genomic DNA extraction from the blood cell samples was performed with the Qiagen DNeasy Blood Extraction Kit. Remarks on this clone: No antigen is known for it. The input lacks base qualities; no much larger clone sits a single base away.

Deletion took 1 base off V and 5 bases off J, with a span of 20 bases between the germline ends. CDR3 length: 17 amino acids, cysteine to phenylalanine. Only the CDR3 part of the read is kept: 51 bases, read in frame from the first base. According to the germline V gene, CDR1 reads SGHVS and CDR2 reads FQNEAQ. Source material: PBMCs. Here the chain combines TRBV7-8 and TRBJ2-5, with a weak D call of TRBD2 (6 bases match). This sequence was found in a man between 40 and 49 years old in good health and CMV-seropositive. The nucleotide sequence reads as follows: TGTGCCAGCAGCTTAGACCGGGGCGGGATCGGGCGGGAGACCCAGTACTTC. It specifies CASSLDRGGIGRETQYF. Extended through the reference TRBV7-8 and TRBJ2-5 proteins, this CDR3 yields the full variable domain: GAGVSQSPRYKVAKRGQDVALRCDPISGHVSLFWYQQALGQGPEFLTYFQNEAQLDKSGLPSDRFFAERPEGSVSTLKIQRTQQEDSAVYLCASSLDRGGIGRETQYFGPGTRLLVL.